This T cell receptor beta chain was sequenced for a study of cytomegalovirus exposure and HLA in healthy donors. TCRdb keeps only in-frame clones here, not all; method: immunoSEQ multiplex PCR. The sample contains tens of thousands of clones, over 90% of which appear only once. Trimming stripped 8 bases from V and 3 bases from J, with 8 bases between. The CDR3 is 12 amino acids. Germline-derived CDR1 and CDR2 are MNHNS and SASEGT. What was sequenced was PBMCs. The TCR comes from a man aged 18 to 35 in good health and CMV-seronegative. The J gene is TRBJ1-5, the V gene TRBV6-1; D call uncertain. The DNA of the CDR3 is TGTGCCAGCGAACGAGACAATCAGCCCCAGCATTTT. Translation: CASERDNQPQHF.